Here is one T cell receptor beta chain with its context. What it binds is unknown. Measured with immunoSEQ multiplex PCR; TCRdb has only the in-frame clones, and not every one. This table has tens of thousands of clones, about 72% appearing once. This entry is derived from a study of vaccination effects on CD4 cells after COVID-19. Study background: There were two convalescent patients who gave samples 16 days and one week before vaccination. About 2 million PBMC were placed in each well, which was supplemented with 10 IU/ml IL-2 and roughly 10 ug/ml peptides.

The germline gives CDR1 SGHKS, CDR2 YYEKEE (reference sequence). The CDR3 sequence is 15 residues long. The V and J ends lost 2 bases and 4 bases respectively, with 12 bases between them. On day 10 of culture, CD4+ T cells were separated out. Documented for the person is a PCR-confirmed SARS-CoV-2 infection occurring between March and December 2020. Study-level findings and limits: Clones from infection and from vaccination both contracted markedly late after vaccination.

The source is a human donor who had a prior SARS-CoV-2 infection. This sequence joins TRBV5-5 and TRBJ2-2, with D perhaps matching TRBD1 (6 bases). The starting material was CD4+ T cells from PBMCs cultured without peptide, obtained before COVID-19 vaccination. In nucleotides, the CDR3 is TGTGCCAGCAGCTTACTACAGGGAAGCACCGGGGAGCTGTTTTTT. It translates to CASSLLQGSTGELFF.